Below, 31 T cell receptor beta chains from the same sample are listed, as sequenced in a study of T-cell memory formation after mild COVID-19. TCRdb analysed the 5' RACE reads with MiXCR anew, one entry per CDR3 protein. The sample shows about 250,000 distinct CDR3 sequences, around 15% of them seen only once. The specimen sequenced was PBMCs or a T cell subset sorted from them (not recorded which). The receptors were sampled from a man between 18 and 29 years old who had mild COVID-19 (a few samples of this study predate the infection). Cell type and time point are not known.

A few counts support this clonotype. CDR3 residues: CASSPNSSGNTIYF. The CDR3 DNA sequence: TGTGCCAGCTCACCAAACAGCTCTGGAAACACCATATATTTT. J is TRBJ1-3 and V is TRBV18; D not certain. The CDR3 sequence is 14 residues long. Looked up from germline, CDR1 is KGHSH and CDR2 is LQKENI. The V gene lost 2 bases and the J gene lost 0 bases, with 5 bases spanning the gap. Looking up the rest from reference TRBV18 and TRBJ1-3 gives the full variable domain: NAGVMQNPRHLVRRRGQEARLRCSPMKGHSHVYWYRQLPEEGLKFMVYLQKENIIDESGMPKERFSAEFPKEGPSILRIQQVVRGDSAAYFCASSPNSSGNTIYFGEGSWLTVV.

This clonotype was observed a few times. V and J are TRBV6-5 and TRBJ2-3, with TRBD2 matching over 8 bases. CDR1 MNHEY and CDR2 SVGAGI come from the germline V gene. The J segment lost 5 bases and the V segment lost 3 bases, leaving 13 bases of the junction unmatched. This CDR3 region has 17 residues. The CDR3 is CASSYSTGGPIIDTQYF. In DNA form, the CDR3 reads TGTGCCAGCAGTTATTCGACGGGGGGGCCTATTATAGATACGCAGTATTTT.

The V call is TRBV4-2, the J call TRBJ1-1; tentative D call: TRBD1 (6 bases). The CDR3 length is 18 residues. V was trimmed by 1 base and J by 3 bases, leaving 21 bases between them. The V gene's germline CDR1 is LGHNA and CDR2 YNFKEQ. The CDR3 loop is CASSQVGRGYFSDTEAFF. The DNA for the CDR3 is TGTGCCAGCAGCCAAGTCGGCAGGGGATATTTTTCGGACACTGAAGCTTTCTTT.

The chain links TRBV18 to TRBJ2-7, with D perhaps TRBD1 (5 bases). Trimming pared 1 base from V and 2 bases from J, leaving 6 bases between. Germline lookup yields CDR1 KGHSH and CDR2 LQKENI. This CDR3 contains 13 residues. The CDR3, as DNA: TGTGCCAGCTCACCACGACAGACCTACGAGCAGTACTTC. As protein: CASSPRQTYEQYF.

This clonotype was seen a handful of times. CDR3 loop: CAGSPQNTDTQYF. For the CDR3, the DNA is TGTGCCGGGTCCCCTCAAAACACAGATACGCAGTATTTT. The chain is built from TRBV7-8 and TRBJ2-3, with D unclear. The CDR3 has 13 amino acids. Germline CDR1 and CDR2: SGHVS and FQNEAQ. The germline V and J ends were trimmed by 11 bases and 2 bases, with 14 bases remaining between them.

The table lists this clonotype with a count of one. This chain links TRBV11-3 with TRBJ2-5; D uncertain. The CDR3 is made up of 13 amino acids. Trimming left V 4 bases short and J 2 bases short, with 8 bases between. Per the germline V gene, CDR1 is SGHNT and CDR2 is YENEEA. In DNA form, the CDR3 reads TGTGCCAGCAGCTCGTTCCGACAAGAGACCCAGTACTTC. This encodes CASSSFRQETQYF.

This clonotype was seen more than once but under ten times. Germline is not matched at one junction end, which may reflect a read error. This chain connects TRBV4-2 to TRBJ2-1; 9 bases match TRBD2. The CDR3 totals 16 residues. In germline, CDR1 is LGHNA, CDR2 YNFKEQ. The CDR3 coding sequence is TGTGCCAGCAGCCAAGGGGGGACTAGCTCCCACAATGAGCAGTTCTTC. Residues: CASSQGGTSSHNEQFF.

The chain links TRBV4-3 to TRBJ2-4, with D maybe TRBD1 (6 bases). Germline-derived CDR1 and CDR2 are LGHNA and YSLEER. The CDR3 sequence is 16 residues long. Trimming removed 4 bases from V and 0 bases from J, with 13 bases in between. CDR3 sequence (DNA): TGCGCCAGCAGCCCTGGACAGAGTCTAGCCAAAAACATTCAGTACTTC. Its translation: CASSPGQSLAKNIQYF.

The chain has TRBV5-1 and TRBJ1-2, with unresolved D. The CDR3 length is 15 residues. Trimming took 7 bases from V and 0 from J, leaving 16 bases between them. The germline gives CDR1 SGHRS, CDR2 YFSETQ. CDR3 nucleotides: TGCGCCAGCTTTGACCGGCCGGAGGCTAACTATGGCTACACCTTC. Encoded protein: CASFDRPEANYGYTF.

V and J are TRBV15 and TRBJ1-5; 8 positions agree with TRBD1. This CDR3 has 16 residues. Germline CDR1 LNHNV, CDR2 YYDKDF (reference sequence). Trimming took 1 base from V and 5 from J; bases not matched to a gene: 7. CDR3 in DNA: TGTGCCACCAGCAGAGCCGGACAGGGCCGCCATCAGCCCCAGCATTTT. It is translated as CATSRAGQGRHQPQHF.

This clonotype was recorded a few times. The CDR3 reads CASSLDRDNEQFF. The CDR3 region has the DNA TGTGCCAGCAGCTTAGATAGAGACAATGAGCAGTTCTTC. The chain carries TRBV11-2 and TRBJ2-1; D remains ambiguous. The V gene's germline CDR1 is SGHAT and CDR2 FQNNGV. V lost 0 bases and J lost 5, with 5 bases in between. The CDR3 consists of 13 residues.

The chain employs TRBV12-2 and TRBJ1-2; the table's TRBD1 call for D was not verified on the DNA. TRBV12-2 is reported as a pseudogene. This CDR3 is built from 15 residues. As DNA, the CDR3 is TGTGCAAGTCGCTTACCTCAAGGACAGGGAAATGGCTACACCTTC. Encoded protein: CASRLPQGQGNGYTF.

This clonotype has more than one count but fewer than ten. The CDR3 loop reads CASSQMDFSGNTIYF. The CDR3 nucleotides are TGCGCCAGCAGCCAAATGGACTTCTCTGGAAACACCATATATTTT. This chain joins TRBV4-1 and TRBJ1-3, with D unclear. Germline loops: CDR1 MGHRA, CDR2 YSYEKL. The CDR3 is 15 amino acids. The V and J ends lost 2 bases and 0 bases respectively, with 8 bases between them.

CDR3 sequence (DNA): TGTGCCAGCAGCTTAGATCCGGGGGCCACAGATACGCAGTATTTT. Its translation: CASSLDPGATDTQYF. The J gene is TRBJ2-3, the V gene TRBV7-9; the D call may be TRBD1 or TRBD2 (6 bases each). The CDR3 spans 15 residues. Germline assignment: CDR1 SEHNR and CDR2 FQNEAQ (reference sequence). V lost 1 base, J lost 2 bases, and 10 bases lay in between.

The gene calls are TRBV9 and TRBJ2-3; D might be TRBD1 or TRBD2, each matching 5 bases. Trimming left V 2 bases short and J 1 base short, with 14 bases between. CDR1 is SGDLS and CDR2 is YYNGEE in the germline V gene. This CDR3 is 16 amino acids long. The CDR3 DNA is TGTGCCAGCAGCGTCCGAGGGACCGAGGGCACAGATACGCAGTATTTT. As protein: CASSVRGTEGTDTQYF.

This clonotype was observed a handful of times. V gene TRBV7-2 combines with J gene TRBJ1-2; no definite D call. From germline, CDR1 is SGHTA and CDR2 FQGNSA. The CDR3 covers 13 residues. The germline V and J ends were trimmed by 3 bases and 2 bases, with 7 bases remaining between them. CDR3: CASSLDVNYGYTF. CDR3 nucleotide sequence: TGTGCCAGCAGCTTGGATGTCAACTATGGCTACACCTTC.

The CDR3 loop reads CASSLTGQSPLHF. In nucleotides, the CDR3 is TGTGCCAGCAGTCTAACAGGGCAATCACCCCTCCACTTT. This chain joins TRBV12-3 or TRBV12-4 and TRBJ1-6, with D possibly matching TRBD1 (6 bases). The CDR3 sequence is 13 residues long. Trimming took 5 bases from V and 10 from J, leaving 12 bases between them.

This clonotype was seen a handful of times. The rearrangement uses TRBV5-5 and TRBJ2-2, with D possibly being TRBD1 (6 bases). Germline lookup yields CDR1 SGHKS and CDR2 YYEKEE (reference sequence). This CDR3 comprises 14 residues. V was shortened by 3 bases and J by 5 bases, with 11 bases between the two germline ends. CDR3 DNA sequence: TGTGCCAGCAGCTGGGACATAGATACCGGGGAGCTGTTTTTT. Translation gives CASSWDIDTGELFF.

This chain links TRBV25-1 with TRBJ2-5; 8 bases agree with TRBD1. This CDR3 contains 15 residues. Germline assignment: CDR1 MGHDK and CDR2 SYGVNS. V shed 4 bases, J shed 5 bases, and the junction held 9 bases outside the gene matches. The CDR3 DNA reads TGTGCCAGCAGTGGGTTTACAGGGGGGAGGGAGACCCAGTACTTC. Its translation is CASSGFTGGRETQYF.

The table lists this clonotype with a few counts. The V call is TRBV7-9, the J call TRBJ2-7; the match to TRBD1 covers 9 bases. CDR1 is SEHNR and CDR2 is FQNEAQ in the germline V gene (reference sequence). There are 14 residues in the CDR3. With 6 bases clipped from V and 6 bases from J, the junction kept 9 bases outside the gene matches. The CDR3 loop is CASRHWTGASEQYF. DNA of the CDR3: TGTGCCAGCAGACATTGGACAGGGGCCTCCGAGCAGTACTTC.

V is TRBV20-1 and J is TRBJ2-3; D unclear. This CDR3 is built from 13 residues. Germline-derived CDR1 and CDR2 are DFQATT and SNEGSKA (reference sequence). CDR3 in amino acids: CRVRAISTDTQYF. DNA for the CDR3: TGCAGGGTTCGAGCGATTAGCACAGATACGCAGTATTTT.

The V call is TRBV7-2, the J call TRBJ2-7; D is unclear. The germline V gene encodes CDR1 SGHTA and CDR2 FQGNSA. The CDR3 is made up of 13 amino acids. V dropped 1 base and J dropped 3 bases, with 7 bases sitting between them. The CDR3, as DNA: TGTGCCAGCAGCTTAGTGCCCCTCTACGAGCAGTACTTC. It translates to CASSLVPLYEQYF.

This clonotype was seen a handful of times. V is TRBV6-1 and J is TRBJ2-5; 9 bases align to TRBD1. This CDR3 has 14 residues. The V and J ends lost 1 base and 5 bases, in that order; junction bases with no gene match: 2. Germline assignment: CDR1 MNHNS and CDR2 SASEGT. The CDR3 coding sequence is TGTGCCAGCAGTGAAGGTGACAGGGGGGAGACCCAGTACTTC. Residues: CASSEGDRGETQYF.

There are many counts of this clonotype. The chain couples TRBV7-2 to TRBJ2-7; D is possibly TRBD2 (5 bases). V lost 7 bases and J 1 base, leaving 11 bases between the germline ends. The CDR3 has 13 residues. CDR1 is SGHTA, CDR2 FQGNSA, per germline. In DNA, the CDR3 is TGTGCCAGCACCACGGGGTTGTCCTACGAGCAGTACTTC. Translating gives CASTTGLSYEQYF.

This sequence joins TRBV5-6 and TRBJ2-7; weak D call: TRBD1 (5 bases). The V gene lost 3 bases and the J gene lost 9 bases, with 13 bases spanning the gap. CDR3 length: 12 residues. Germline-derived CDR1 and CDR2 are SGHDT and YYEEEE. The CDR3 here is CASSSPGFGQYV. DNA for the CDR3: TGTGCCAGCAGCTCCCCAGGGTTCGGGCAGTACGTC.

This clonotype is large. The chain combines TRBV7-9 with TRBJ2-5; D tentatively fits TRBD1 or TRBD2 (5 bases each). CDR3 size: 13 residues. Germline V gene sequence: CDR1 SEHNR, CDR2 FQNEAQ (reference sequence). V was shortened by 1 base and J by 5 bases, with 8 bases between the two germline ends. CDR3 residues: CASSLVGTETQYF. CDR3 bases: TGTGCCAGCAGCTTAGTTGGGACGGAGACCCAGTACTTC.

The chain joins TRBV20-1 to TRBJ1-5; TRBD1 might be the D (5 bases). The CDR3 has 14 residues. V was pared by 6 bases and J by 5 bases, with 17 bases between. CDR1 is DFQATT, CDR2 SNEGSKA, per germline (reference sequence). In nucleotides, the CDR3 is TGCAGTGCGAATAACCGGGACCCGCATCAGCCCCAGCATTTT. Translation: CSANNRDPHQPQHF.

A few counts support this clonotype. The J gene is TRBJ2-2, the V gene TRBV6-5, with D unresolved. The germline CDR1 and CDR2 sequences are MNHEY and SVGAGI. CDR3 length: 15 residues. V was clipped by 6 bases and J by 0 bases, with 11 bases between them. The CDR3 nucleotides read TGTGCCAGCAGCCGGAGACGCGCGAACACCGGGGAGCTGTTTTTT. This gives the protein CASSRRRANTGELFF.

The chain is built from TRBV7-9 and TRBJ2-2, with 8 nucleotides matching TRBD2. Germline CDR1 SEHNR, CDR2 FQNEAQ (reference sequence). The length of the CDR3 is 16 residues. With 7 bases clipped from V and 2 bases from J, the junction kept 9 bases outside the gene matches. CDR3: CASIQGGGSNTGELFF. The CDR3 DNA reads TGTGCCAGCATCCAGGGCGGGGGGTCCAACACCGGGGAGCTGTTTTTT.

V is TRBV4-1 and J is TRBJ1-4, with D maybe TRBD1 (6 bases). Per germline, CDR1 MGHRA and CDR2 YSYEKL. Trimming removed 0 bases from V and 5 bases from J, with 7 bases in between. The CDR3 extends over 14 amino acids. The CDR3 region has the DNA TGCGCCAGCAGCCAAGAAGGACAGAATGAAAAACTGTTTTTT. Its translation is CASSQEGQNEKLFF.

This chain links TRBV10-3 with TRBJ1-2; 7 bases match TRBD1. CDR3 length equals 15 residues. Germline CDR1 and CDR2: ENHRY and SYGVKD. The ends lost 6 bases at V and 1 base at J; junction bases unmatched: 8. The CDR3 sequence is CAIRWTGADNYGYTF. For the CDR3, the DNA is TGTGCCATCAGGTGGACAGGAGCGGATAACTATGGCTACACCTTC.